This T cell receptor (beta chain) was sequenced for a study of beta chain features in type 1 diabetes. General observations from the study: Still unanswered here is whether HLA type influences TCRB rearrangement. All four CD4+ subsets from Type 1 diabetes patients carried moderately but significantly shorter TCRB CDR3s.

This clone was detected only a few times. The antigen is not known. A sort by CD45RO/CCR7/CD25/CD127/CD95/CD27 yielded CD4+ naive, central memory, regulatory and stem cell-like memory cells. V lost 1 base, J lost 3 bases, and 17 bases lay in between. Germline CDR1 SGHDT, CDR2 YYEEEE. The CDR3 runs to 16 residues. The whole isolated RNA underwent reverse transcription, so sequencing captured expressed TCRB transcripts. The repertoire was sequenced with immunoSEQ multiplex PCR; TCRdb's copy has only in-frame clones and lacks some. This table has approximately 170,000 clones, under 9.5% appearing once. The sequence was collected from a man aged 18 to 30 with type 1 diabetes. The rearrangement uses TRBV5-6 and TRBJ2-7; D is unresolved. The sequenced sample was central memory CD4+ T cells from blood. The chain's CDR3 is CASSLIRVAVFYEQYF. The CDR3 DNA reads TGTGCCAGCAGCTTGATACGAGTGGCGGTCTTCTACGAGCAGTACTTC.